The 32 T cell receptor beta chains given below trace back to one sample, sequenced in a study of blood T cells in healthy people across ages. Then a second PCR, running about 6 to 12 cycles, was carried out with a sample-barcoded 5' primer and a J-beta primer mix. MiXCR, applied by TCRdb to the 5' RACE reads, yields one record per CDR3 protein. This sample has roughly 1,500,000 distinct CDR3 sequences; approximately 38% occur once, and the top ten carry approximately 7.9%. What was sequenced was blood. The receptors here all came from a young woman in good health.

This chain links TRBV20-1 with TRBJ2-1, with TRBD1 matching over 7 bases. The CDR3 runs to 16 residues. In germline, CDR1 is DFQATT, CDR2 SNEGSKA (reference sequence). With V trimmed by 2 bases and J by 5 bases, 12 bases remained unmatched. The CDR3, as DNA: TGCAGTGCTAGATCCCCCCCGGGACAGTCCCACAATGAGCAGTTCTTC. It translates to CSARSPPGQSHNEQFF.

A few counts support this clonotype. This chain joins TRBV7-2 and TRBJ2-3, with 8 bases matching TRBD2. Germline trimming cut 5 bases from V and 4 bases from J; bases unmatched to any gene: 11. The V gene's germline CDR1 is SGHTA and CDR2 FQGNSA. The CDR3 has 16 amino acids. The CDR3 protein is CASSLRGGLSADTQYF. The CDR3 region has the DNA TGTGCCAGCAGCCTACGCGGGGGGCTAAGCGCAGATACGCAGTATTTT. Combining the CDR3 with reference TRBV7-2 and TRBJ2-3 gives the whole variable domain GAGVSQSPSNKVTEKGKDVELRCDPISGHTALYWYRQSLGQGLEFLIYFQGNSAPDKSGLPSDRFSAERTGGSVSTLTIQRTQQEDSAVYLCASSLRGGLSADTQYFGPGTRLTVL.

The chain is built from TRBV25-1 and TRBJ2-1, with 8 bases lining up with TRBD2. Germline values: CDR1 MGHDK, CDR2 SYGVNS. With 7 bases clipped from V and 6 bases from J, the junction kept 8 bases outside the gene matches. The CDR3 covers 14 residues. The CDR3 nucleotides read TGTGCCAGCACGGATACGGGAGGGCCCAATGAGCAGTTCTTC. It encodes CASTDTGGPNEQFF.

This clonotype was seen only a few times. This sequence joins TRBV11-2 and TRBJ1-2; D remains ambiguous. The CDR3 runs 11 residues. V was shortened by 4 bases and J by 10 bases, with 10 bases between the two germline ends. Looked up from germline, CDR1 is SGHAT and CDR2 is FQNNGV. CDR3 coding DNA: TGTGCCAGCAGCTCGCCAGGAGTCTACACCTTC. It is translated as CASSSPGVYTF.

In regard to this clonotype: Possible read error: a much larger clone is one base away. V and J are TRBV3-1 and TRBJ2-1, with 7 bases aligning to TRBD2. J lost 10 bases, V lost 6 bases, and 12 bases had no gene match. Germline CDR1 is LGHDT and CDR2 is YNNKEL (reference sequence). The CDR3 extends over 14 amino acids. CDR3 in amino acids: CASSPREDAYEQFF. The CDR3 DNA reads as TGTGCCAGCAGTCCCCGGGAGGACGCCTACGAGCAGTTCTTC.

Here the CDR3 DNA reads TGTGCCAGCAGTTACTCGGACCCCGAGGGAGATACGCAGTATTTT. The encoded protein is CASSYSDPEGDTQYF. The genes are TRBV6-5 and TRBJ2-3; tentative D call: TRBD2 (5 bases). The CDR3 totals 15 residues. CDR1 is MNHEY, CDR2 SVGAGI, per germline. The V and J ends lost 0 bases and 5 bases respectively, with 12 bases between them.

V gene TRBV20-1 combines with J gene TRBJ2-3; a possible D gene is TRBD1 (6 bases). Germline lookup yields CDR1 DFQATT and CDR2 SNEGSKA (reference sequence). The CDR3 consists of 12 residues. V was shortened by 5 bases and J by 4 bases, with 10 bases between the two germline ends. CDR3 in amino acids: CSAHPGADTQYF. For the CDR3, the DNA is TGCAGTGCTCACCCAGGGGCAGATACGCAGTATTTT.

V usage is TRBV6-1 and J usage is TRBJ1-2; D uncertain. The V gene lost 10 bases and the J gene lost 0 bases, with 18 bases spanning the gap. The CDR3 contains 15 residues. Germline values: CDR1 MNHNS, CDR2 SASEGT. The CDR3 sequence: CATTAGRTTNYGYTF. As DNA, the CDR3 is TGTGCCACAACCGCCGGGCGGACGACTAACTATGGCTACACCTTC.

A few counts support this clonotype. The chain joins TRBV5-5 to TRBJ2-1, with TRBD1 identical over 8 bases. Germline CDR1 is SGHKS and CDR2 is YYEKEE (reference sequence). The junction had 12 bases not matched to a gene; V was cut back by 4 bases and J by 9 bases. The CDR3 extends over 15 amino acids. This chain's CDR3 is CASSGPGTGSSEQFF. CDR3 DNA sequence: TGTGCCAGCAGCGGTCCCGGGACAGGATCCAGTGAGCAGTTCTTC.

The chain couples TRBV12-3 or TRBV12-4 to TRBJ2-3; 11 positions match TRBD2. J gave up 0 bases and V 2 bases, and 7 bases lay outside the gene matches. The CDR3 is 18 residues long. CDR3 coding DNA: TGTGCCAGCAGTTTAACTAGCGGGGGATCCACTAGCACAGATACGCAGTATTTT. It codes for CASSLTSGGSTSTDTQYF.

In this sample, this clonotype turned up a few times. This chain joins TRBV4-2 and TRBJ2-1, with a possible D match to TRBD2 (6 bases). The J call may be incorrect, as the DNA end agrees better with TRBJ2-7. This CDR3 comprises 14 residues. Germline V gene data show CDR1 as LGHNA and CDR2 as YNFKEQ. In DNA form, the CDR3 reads TGTGCCAGCAGCCAAGGACTAGAGTACAATGAGCAGTACTTC. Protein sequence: CASSQGLEYNEQYF.

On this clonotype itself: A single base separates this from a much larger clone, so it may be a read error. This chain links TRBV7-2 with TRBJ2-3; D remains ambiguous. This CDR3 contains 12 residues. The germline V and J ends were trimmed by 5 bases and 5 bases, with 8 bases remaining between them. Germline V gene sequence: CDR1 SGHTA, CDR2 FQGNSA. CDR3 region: CASSAYRDTQYF. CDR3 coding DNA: TGTGCCAGCAGCGCCTACAGAGATACGCAGTATTTT.

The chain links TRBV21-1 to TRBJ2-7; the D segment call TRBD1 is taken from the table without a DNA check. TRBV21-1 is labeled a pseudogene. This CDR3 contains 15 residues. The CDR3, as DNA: TGTGCCAGCAGCAAAGGGACAGGGCTGATAGACGAGCAGTACTTC. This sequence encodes CASSKGTGLIDEQYF.

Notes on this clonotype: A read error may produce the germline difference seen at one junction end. The DNA of the CDR3 is TGTGCCACCAGTAATGACAGGGCCCACTCTGGGGCCAACGTCCTGACTTTC. It yields the protein CATSNDRAHSGANVLTF. This sequence joins TRBV10-3 and TRBJ2-6, with TRBD1 matching 7 bases. This CDR3 is built from 17 residues. The germline V gene encodes CDR1 ENHRY and CDR2 SYGVKD.

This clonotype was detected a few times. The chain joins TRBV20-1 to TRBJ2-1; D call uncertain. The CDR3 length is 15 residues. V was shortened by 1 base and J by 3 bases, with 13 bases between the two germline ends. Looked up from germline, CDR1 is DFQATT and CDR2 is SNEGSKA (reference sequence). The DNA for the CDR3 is TGCAGTGCTAGAGGTGGGCGGAAAGTCTACAATGAGCAGTTCTTC. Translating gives CSARGGRKVYNEQFF.

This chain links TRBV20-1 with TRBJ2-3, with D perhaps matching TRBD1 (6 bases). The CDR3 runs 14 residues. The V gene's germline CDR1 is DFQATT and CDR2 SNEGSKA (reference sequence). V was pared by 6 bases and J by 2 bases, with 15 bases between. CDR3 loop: CSASRDIPTDTQYF. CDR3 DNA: TGCAGTGCGTCCCGGGACATACCCACAGATACGCAGTATTTT.

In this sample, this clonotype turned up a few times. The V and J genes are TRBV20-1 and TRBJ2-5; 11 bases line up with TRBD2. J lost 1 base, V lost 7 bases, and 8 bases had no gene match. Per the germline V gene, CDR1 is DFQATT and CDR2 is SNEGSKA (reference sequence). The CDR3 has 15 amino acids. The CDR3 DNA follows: TGCAGTGTTGTCGGCGGACTAGCGGGCCAAGAGACCCAGTACTTC. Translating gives CSVVGGLAGQETQYF.

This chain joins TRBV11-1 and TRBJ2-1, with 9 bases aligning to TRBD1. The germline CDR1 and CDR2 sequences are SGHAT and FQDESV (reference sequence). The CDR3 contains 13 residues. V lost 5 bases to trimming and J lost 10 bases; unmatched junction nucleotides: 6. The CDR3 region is CASSTGQGPEQFF. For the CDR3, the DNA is TGTGCCAGCAGCACGGGACAGGGTCCGGAGCAGTTCTTC.

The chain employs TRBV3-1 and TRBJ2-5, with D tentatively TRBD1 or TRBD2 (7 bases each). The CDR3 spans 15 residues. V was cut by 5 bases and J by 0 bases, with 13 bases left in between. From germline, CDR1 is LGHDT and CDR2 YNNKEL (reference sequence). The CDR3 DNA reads TGTGCCAGCAGCGCCCAGGGGGGGGACCAAGAGACCCAGTACTTC. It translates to CASSAQGGDQETQYF.

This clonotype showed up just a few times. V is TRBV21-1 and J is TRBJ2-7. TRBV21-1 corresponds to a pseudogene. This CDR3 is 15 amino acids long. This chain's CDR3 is CASSKIAGGFYEQYF. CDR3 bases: TGTGCCAGCAGCAAAATCGCAGGGGGCTTCTACGAGCAGTACTTC.

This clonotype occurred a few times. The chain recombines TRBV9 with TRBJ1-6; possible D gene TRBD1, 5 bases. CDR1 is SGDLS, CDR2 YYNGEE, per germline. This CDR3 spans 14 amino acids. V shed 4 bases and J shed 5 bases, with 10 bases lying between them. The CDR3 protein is CASSPTANNSPLHF. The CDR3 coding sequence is TGTGCCAGCAGCCCGACAGCTAATAATTCACCCCTCCACTTT.

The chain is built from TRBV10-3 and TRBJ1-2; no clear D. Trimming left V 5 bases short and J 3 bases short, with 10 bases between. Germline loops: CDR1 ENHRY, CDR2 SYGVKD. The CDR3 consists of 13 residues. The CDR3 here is CAISSGLDYGYTF. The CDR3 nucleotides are TGTGCCATCAGTAGTGGGCTTGACTATGGCTACACCTTC.

This chain's CDR3 is CAIRNADEVYNEQYF. CDR3 bases: TGTGCCATCCGGAACGCGGACGAGGTTTACAATGAGCAGTACTTC. The V call is TRBV10-3, the J call TRBJ2-7; D gene ambiguous. The CDR3 spans 15 residues. Germline CDR1 is ENHRY and CDR2 is SYGVKD. V gave up 8 bases and J gave up 7 bases, with 24 bases separating them.

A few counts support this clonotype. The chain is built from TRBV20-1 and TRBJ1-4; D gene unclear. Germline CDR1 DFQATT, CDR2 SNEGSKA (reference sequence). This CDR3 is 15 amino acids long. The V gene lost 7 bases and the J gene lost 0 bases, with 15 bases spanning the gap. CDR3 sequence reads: CSGWSPVSTNEKLFF. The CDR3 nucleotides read TGCAGTGGTTGGTCCCCAGTATCAACTAATGAAAAACTGTTTTTT.

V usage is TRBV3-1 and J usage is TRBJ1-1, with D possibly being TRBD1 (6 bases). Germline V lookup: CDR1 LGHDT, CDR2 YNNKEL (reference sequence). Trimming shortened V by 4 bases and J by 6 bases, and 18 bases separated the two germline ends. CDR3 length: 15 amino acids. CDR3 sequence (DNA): TGTGCCAGCAGCCGAAACGGGGGGCGCGTCGCTGAAGCTTTCTTT. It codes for CASSRNGGRVAEAFF.

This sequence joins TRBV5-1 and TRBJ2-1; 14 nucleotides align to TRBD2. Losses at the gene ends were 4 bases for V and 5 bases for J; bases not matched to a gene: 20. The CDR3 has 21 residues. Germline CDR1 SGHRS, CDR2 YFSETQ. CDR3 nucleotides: TGCGCCAGCAGCGCTAACAAGGGGGCCTTCGGACTAGCGGGAGGACACAATGAGCAGTTCTTC. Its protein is CASSANKGAFGLAGGHNEQFF.

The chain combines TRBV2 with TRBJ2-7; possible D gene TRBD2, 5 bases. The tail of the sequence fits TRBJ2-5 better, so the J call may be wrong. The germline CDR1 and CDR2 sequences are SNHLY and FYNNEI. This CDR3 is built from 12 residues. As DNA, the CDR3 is TGTGCCAGCGGGGAGCAGGCAGAGACCCAGTACTTC. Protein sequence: CASGEQAETQYF.

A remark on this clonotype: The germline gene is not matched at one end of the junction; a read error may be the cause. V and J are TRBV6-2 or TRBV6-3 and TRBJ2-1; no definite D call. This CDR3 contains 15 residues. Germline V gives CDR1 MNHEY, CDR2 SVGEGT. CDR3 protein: CASTAAPSSCNEQFF. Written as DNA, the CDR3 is TGTGCCAGCACGGCAGCGCCGAGCTCCTGCAATGAGCAGTTCTTC.

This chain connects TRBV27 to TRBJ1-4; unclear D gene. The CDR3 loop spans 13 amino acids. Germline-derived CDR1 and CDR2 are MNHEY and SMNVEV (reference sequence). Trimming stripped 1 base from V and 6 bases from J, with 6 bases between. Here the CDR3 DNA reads TGTGCCAGCAGTTTATGGTCCGATGAAAAACTGTTTTTT. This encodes CASSLWSDEKLFF.

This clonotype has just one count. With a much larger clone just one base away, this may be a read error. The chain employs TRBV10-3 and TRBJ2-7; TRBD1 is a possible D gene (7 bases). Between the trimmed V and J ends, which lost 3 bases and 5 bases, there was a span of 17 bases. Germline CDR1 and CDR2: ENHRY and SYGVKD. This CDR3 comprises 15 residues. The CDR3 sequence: CAISDRQGGSHEQYF. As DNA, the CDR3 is TGTGCCATCAGTGATCGGCAGGGGGGCTCACACGAGCAGTACTTC.

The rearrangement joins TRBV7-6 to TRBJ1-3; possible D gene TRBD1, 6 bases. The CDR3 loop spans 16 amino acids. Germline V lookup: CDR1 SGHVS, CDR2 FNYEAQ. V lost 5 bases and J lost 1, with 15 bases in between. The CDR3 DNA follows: TGTGCCAGCAGCGCCAACAGGGTCGAGTCTGGAAACACCATATATTTT. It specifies CASSANRVESGNTIYF.

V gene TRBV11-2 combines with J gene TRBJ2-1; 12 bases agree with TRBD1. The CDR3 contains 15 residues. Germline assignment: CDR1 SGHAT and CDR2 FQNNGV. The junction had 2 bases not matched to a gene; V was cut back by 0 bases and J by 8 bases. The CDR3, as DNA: TGTGCCAGCAGCTTAGAGGGGACAGGGGGCGATGAGCAGTTCTTC. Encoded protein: CASSLEGTGGDEQFF.